The entry below describes one T cell receptor (beta chain). Its specific antigen is unknown. Base qualities are missing; no much larger clone stands one base away. TCRbeta CDR3 regions were amplified from genomic DNA by means of the immunoSEQ Assay, a bias-controlled multiplex PCR. As for the authors' bioinformatics: Nucleated cell counts per sample were estimated from amplification of reference gene primers within the assay. To quantify the absolute abundance of each unique TCRbeta CDR3 rearrangement, sequence reads were collapsed and filtered. For each sample, productive Simpson clonality was calculated as the square root of Simpson's diversity index across productive rearrangements. The table was pulled from immuneACCESS by TCRdb, which kept in-frame rearrangements only. Such tables lose some clones; where checked, under half of the loss comes from unresolved V genes, and the rest has no known cause. Clone size and V and J calls were adopted from that table, with D and trimming inferred from the DNA. The sample profile shows fewer than 110,000 clones; about 91% of them were found once. Roughly 17% of the sample comes from the top ten.

These data belong to a study of blood T cell repertoires in COVID-19 (dated by TCRdb to the early 2020s). About the full investigation: Samples from collaborators originated in the United States, Italy and Spain and spanned both the acute and convalescent phases of COVID-19. The prospective study material was composed of cDNA or gDNA derived from T cells, B-cell-depleted T cells, or PBMCs. The dataset comprised deeply sampled blood TCRbeta repertoires from subjects exposed to, actively infected with, or recovered from COVID-19. The repertoires were released in a freely available public database intended as a resource for research on the immune response to SARS-CoV-2. The samples were drawn from the first 160 participants of the ongoing ImmuneRACE study and from some 1,300 subjects provided by 6 global collaborators. Sample metadata almost always included a de-identified subject ID, COVID-19 status, age in years and sex. Where HLA class I and class II types were available, the types were taken from metadata supplied by the sample provider, not from assay-based typing.

V is pared back by 2 bases and J by 5 bases, with 12 bases lying between the germline termini. The CDR3 covers 15 residues, taking in both the cysteine and the phenylalanine. Only the CDR3 DNA stays, 45 bases, in frame from base 1. Via the germline V gene, CDR1 is SGHDN and CDR2 FVKESK. Broader findings and caveats from the paper: Clinical and demographic metadata were provided uncurated, with the amount varying by source and participant.

The collaborating institutions used their own protocols to collect whole blood in K2EDTA tubes. For TCRbeta analysis, collaborators shipped samples as frozen whole blood, isolated PBMCs, or DNA extracted from either of those sample types. The source is a man aged 50 or older with acute or convalescent COVID-19. Sequenced sample: peripheral blood. The rearranged chain carries TRBV14 and TRBJ1-4, with TRBD1 perhaps the D gene, on 5 matching bases. The nucleotide sequence is given as TGTGCCAGCAGCCAAACAGGCATTGGGAATGAAAAACTGTTTTTT. It specifies CASSQTGIGNEKLFF.